These 6 T cell receptor beta chains were all obtained from the same sample, sequenced in a study of shared clonotypes between healthy human individuals. CD45RO-negative, CCR7-selected cells formed the naive CD8 fraction, which excluded terminally differentiated effector memory CD45RA+ cells. Here immunoSEQ multiplex PCR was the method, and the copy in TCRdb shows in-frame clones only, minus some. The sample shows over 2 million clones, over 85% of them seen only once. Sequencing used naive CD8+ T cells sorted from blood. These TCRs come from a man aged 18 to 30 in good health.

The chain joins TRBV6-1 to TRBJ2-1; unclear D gene. Deletions cut 5 bases from V and 8 bases from J, with 10 bases between. The CDR3 covers 12 residues. Germline CDR1 and CDR2: MNHNS and SASEGT. The CDR3 nucleotides are TGTGCCAGCAGTATCGATAGTTATGAGCAGTTCTTC. Translation gives CASSIDSYEQFF.

This chain joins TRBV4-3 and TRBJ2-6; a possible D gene is TRBD2 (5 bases). The CDR3 runs 19 residues. V lost 3 bases and J 1 base, leaving 19 bases between the germline ends. CDR1 is LGHNA and CDR2 is YSLEER in the germline V gene. The CDR3 DNA reads as TGCGCCAGCAGCCATTTGGACGGCCCCGGGATTTCTGGGGCCAACGTCCTGACTTTC. As protein: CASSHLDGPGISGANVLTF.

This clone was found once. The chain links TRBV29-1 to TRBJ2-2; 9 nucleotides line up with TRBD1. Germline assignment: CDR1 SQVTM and CDR2 ANQGSEA. The CDR3 extends over 16 amino acids. V lost 1 base to trimming and J lost 5 bases; unmatched junction nucleotides: 8. This CDR3 reads CSVEATTGGITGELFF. For the CDR3, the DNA is TGCAGCGTTGAAGCCACGACAGGGGGAATTACCGGGGAGCTGTTTTTT.

The rearrangement links TRBV4-3 to TRBJ2-1, with a tentative D call TRBD2 (6 bases). The CDR3 spans 18 residues. Germline V CDR1 and CDR2: LGHNA, YSLEER. Trimming stripped 2 bases from V and 10 bases from J, with 27 bases between. CDR3 DNA sequence: TGCGCCAGCAGCCAATTGGTCCCCGTTTATACGGGAGTAGGGGAGCAGTTCTTC. This translates into CASSQLVPVYTGVGEQFF.

V usage is TRBV28 and J usage is TRBJ2-5; the D gene is possibly TRBD2 (6 bases). The germline gives CDR1 MDHEN, CDR2 SYDVKM. The CDR3 consists of 14 residues. V gave up 4 bases and J gave up 1 base, with 10 bases separating them. The CDR3 loop is CASSYAGLQETQYF. In nucleotides, the CDR3 is TGTGCCAGCAGTTATGCGGGGCTCCAAGAGACCCAGTACTTC.

This chain connects TRBV19 to TRBJ1-1; 8 nucleotides match TRBD1. CDR3 length: 13 amino acids. Trimming took 6 bases from V and 4 from J; bases not matched to a gene: 4. Germline-derived CDR1 and CDR2 are LNHDA and SQIVND (reference sequence). CDR3 residues: CASSMGQVTEAFF. The CDR3 region has the DNA TGTGCCAGTAGCATGGGACAGGTCACTGAAGCTTTCTTT.